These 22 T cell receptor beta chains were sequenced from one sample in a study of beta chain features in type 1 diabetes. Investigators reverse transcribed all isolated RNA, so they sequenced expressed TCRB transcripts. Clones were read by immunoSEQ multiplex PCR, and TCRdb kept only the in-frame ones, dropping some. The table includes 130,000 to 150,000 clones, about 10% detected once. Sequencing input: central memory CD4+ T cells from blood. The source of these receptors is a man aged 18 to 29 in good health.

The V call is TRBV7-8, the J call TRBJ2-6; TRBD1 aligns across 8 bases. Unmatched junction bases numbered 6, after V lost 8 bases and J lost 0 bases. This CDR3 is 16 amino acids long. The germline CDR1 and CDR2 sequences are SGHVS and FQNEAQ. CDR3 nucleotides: TGTGCCAGCGGCCAGGGGGCTGGCTCTGGGGCCAACGTCCTGACTTTC. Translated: CASGQGAGSGANVLTF. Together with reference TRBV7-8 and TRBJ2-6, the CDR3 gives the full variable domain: GAGVSQSPRYKVAKRGQDVALRCDPISGHVSLFWYQQALGQGPEFLTYFQNEAQLDKSGLPSDRFFAERPEGSVSTLKIQRTQQEDSAVYLCASGQGAGSGANVLTFGAGSRLTVL.

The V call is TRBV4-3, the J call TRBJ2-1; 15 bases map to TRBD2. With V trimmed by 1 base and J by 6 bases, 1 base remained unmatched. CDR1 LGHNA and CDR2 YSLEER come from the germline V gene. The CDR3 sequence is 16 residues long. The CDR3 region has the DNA TGCGCCAGCAGCCAAGGGACTAGCGGGGGGGCCAATGAGCAGTTCTTC. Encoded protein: CASSQGTSGGANEQFF.

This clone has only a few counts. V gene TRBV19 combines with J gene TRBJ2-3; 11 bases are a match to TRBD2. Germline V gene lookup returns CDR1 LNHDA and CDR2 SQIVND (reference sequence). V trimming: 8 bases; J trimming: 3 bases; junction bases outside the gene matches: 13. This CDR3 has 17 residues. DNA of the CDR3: TGTGCCAGTGGAGACCGGAGACTAGCGGGGTTGACAGATACGCAGTATTTT. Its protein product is CASGDRRLAGLTDTQYF.

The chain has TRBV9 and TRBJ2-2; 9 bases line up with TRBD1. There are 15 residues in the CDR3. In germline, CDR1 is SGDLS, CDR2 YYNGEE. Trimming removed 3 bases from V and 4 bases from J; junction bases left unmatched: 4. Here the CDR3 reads CASSGDRGSTGELFF. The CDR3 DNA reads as TGTGCCAGCAGCGGCGACAGGGGGAGCACCGGGGAGCTGTTTTTT.

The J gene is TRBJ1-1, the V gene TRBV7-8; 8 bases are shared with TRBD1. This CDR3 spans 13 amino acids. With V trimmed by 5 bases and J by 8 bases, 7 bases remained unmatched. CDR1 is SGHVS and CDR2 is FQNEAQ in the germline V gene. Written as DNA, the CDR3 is TGTGCCAGCAGCGTACTTGACAGGGGAGAAGCTTTCTTT. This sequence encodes CASSVLDRGEAFF.

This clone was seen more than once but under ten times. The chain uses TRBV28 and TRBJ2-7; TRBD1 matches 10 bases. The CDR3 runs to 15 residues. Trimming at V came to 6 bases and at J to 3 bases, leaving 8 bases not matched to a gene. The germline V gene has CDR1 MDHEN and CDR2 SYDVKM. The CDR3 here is CASSTHGTGDYEQYF. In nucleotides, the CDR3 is TGTGCCAGCAGCACACACGGGACAGGGGACTACGAGCAGTACTTC.

The CDR3 region has the DNA TGTGCCAGCAGCTTAGCCCCAGGGGCTAGCGGGGGGGCCGGGAATGAGCAGTTCTTC. Amino acids: CASSLAPGASGGAGNEQFF. The rearrangement uses TRBV7-7 and TRBJ2-1, with 12 bases lining up with TRBD2. The junction had 13 bases not matched to a gene; V was cut back by 0 bases and J by 7 bases. The CDR3 loop spans 19 amino acids. CDR1 and CDR2 from the germline V gene are SSHAT and FNYEAQ (reference sequence).

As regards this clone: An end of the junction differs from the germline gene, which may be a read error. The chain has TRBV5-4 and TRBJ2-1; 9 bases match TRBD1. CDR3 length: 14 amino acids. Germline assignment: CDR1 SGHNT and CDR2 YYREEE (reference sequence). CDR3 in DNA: TGCGCCAGCAGCCAAGATACGAACAGGGGGCTGACAATCTTC. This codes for CASSQDTNRGLTIF.

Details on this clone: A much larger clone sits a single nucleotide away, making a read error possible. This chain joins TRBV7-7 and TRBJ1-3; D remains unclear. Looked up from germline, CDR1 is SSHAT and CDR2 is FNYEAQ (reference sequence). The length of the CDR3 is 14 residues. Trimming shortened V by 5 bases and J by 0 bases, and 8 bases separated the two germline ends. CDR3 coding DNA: TGTGCCAGCAGCCCTGACAACTCTGGAAACACCATATATTTT. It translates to CASSPDNSGNTIYF.

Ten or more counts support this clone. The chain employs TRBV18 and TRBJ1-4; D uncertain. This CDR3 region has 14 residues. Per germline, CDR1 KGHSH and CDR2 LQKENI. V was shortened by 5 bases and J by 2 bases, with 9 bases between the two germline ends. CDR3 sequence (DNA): TGTGCCAGCTCAGCGGGGAGGACTAATGAAAAACTGTTTTTT. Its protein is CASSAGRTNEKLFF.

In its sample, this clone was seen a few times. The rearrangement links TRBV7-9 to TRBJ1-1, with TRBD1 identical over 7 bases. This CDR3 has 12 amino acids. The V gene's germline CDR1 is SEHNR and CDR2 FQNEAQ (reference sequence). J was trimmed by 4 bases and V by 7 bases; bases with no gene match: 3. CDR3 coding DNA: TGTGCCAGCACGAGACAGGGCACTGAAGCTTTCTTT. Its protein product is CASTRQGTEAFF.

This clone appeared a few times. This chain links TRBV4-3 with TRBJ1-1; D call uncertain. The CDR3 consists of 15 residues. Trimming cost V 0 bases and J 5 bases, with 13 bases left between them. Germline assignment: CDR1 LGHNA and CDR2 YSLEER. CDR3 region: CASSQDFSGGTEAFF. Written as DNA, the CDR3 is TGCGCCAGCAGCCAAGATTTCTCCGGAGGGACTGAAGCTTTCTTT.

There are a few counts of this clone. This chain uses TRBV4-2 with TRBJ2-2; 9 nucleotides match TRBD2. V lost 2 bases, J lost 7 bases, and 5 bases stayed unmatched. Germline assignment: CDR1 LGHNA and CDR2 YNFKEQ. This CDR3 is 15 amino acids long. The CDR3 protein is CASSQHEREVGELFF. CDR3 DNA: TGTGCCAGCAGCCAACACGAGCGGGAGGTCGGGGAGCTGTTTTTT.

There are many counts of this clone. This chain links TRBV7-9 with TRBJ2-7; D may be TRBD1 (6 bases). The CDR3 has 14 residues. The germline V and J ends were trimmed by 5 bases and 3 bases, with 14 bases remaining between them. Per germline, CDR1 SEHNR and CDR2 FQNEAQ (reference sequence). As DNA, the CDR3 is TGTGCCAGCAGCGTCAGGGGAACGGACTACGAGCAGTACTTC. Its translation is CASSVRGTDYEQYF.

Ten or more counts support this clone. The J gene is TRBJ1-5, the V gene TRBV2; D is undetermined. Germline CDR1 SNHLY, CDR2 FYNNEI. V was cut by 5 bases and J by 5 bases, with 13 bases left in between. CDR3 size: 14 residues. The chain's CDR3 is CASSLRPGDQPQHF. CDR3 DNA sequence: TGTGCCAGCAGTCTCAGGCCCGGGGATCAGCCCCAGCATTTT.

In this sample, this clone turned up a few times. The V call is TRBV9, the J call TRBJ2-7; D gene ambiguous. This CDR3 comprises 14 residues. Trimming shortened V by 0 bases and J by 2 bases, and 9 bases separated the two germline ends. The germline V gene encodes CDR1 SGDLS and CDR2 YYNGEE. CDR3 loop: CASSVGHTAYEQYF. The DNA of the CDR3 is TGTGCCAGCAGCGTAGGACACACTGCCTACGAGCAGTACTTC.

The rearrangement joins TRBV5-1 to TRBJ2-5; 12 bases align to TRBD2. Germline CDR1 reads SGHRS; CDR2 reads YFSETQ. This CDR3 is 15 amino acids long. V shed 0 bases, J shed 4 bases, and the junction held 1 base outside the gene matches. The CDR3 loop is CASSLASGGAETQYF. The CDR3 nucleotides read TGCGCCAGCAGCTTGGCTAGCGGGGGGGCAGAGACCCAGTACTTC. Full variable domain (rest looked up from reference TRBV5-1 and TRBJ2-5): KAGVTQTPRYLIKTRGQQVTLSCSPISGHRSVSWYQQTPGQGLQFLFEYFSETQRNKGNFPGRFSGRQFSNSRSEMNVSTLELGDSALYLCASSLASGGAETQYFGPGTRLLVL.

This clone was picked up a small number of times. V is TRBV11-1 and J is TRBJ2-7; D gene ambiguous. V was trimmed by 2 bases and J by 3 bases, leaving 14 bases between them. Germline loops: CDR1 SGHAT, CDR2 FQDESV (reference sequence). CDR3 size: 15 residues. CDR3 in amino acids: CASSLKSGLSYEQYF. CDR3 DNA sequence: TGTGCCAGCAGCTTAAAATCTGGCTTAAGCTACGAGCAGTACTTC.

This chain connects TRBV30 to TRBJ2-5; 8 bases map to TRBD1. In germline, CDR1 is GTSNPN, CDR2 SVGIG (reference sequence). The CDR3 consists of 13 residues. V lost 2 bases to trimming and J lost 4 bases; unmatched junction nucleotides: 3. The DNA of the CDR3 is TGTGCCTGGAGTCAACAGGGGGGAGAGACCCAGTACTTC. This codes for CAWSQQGGETQYF.

This CDR3 reads CASSQESGGGYNEQFF. In DNA form, the CDR3 reads TGTGCCAGCAGCCAAGAGTCGGGGGGAGGATACAATGAGCAGTTCTTC. V usage is TRBV4-2 and J usage is TRBJ2-1; 7 bases match TRBD2. Per the germline V gene, CDR1 is LGHNA and CDR2 is YNFKEQ. The CDR3 sequence is 16 residues long. Trimming at V came to 0 bases and at J to 4 bases, leaving 6 bases not matched to a gene.

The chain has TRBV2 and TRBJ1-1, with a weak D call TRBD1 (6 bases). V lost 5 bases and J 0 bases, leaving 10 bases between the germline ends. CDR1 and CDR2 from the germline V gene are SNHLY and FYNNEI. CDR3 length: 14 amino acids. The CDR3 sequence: CASSLQGLNTEAFF. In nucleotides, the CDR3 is TGTGCCAGCAGTCTACAGGGCTTGAACACTGAAGCTTTCTTT.

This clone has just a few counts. CDR3 protein: CASSEAPGARETQYF. As DNA, the CDR3 is TGTGCCAGCAGTGAAGCTCCAGGGGCGCGAGAGACCCAGTACTTC. This chain joins TRBV6-1 and TRBJ2-5; possibly TRBD1 for D (6 bases). Germline CDR1 is MNHNS and CDR2 is SASEGT. The CDR3 runs 15 residues. The ends were cut back, 0 bases at V and 4 bases at J, with 12 bases in the middle.